The sequence of this T cell receptor beta chain was determined in a study of OX40 agonist ivuxolimab in advanced cancers. Broader study findings: The study did not work out the antigen specificity of the expanded peripheral T cells.

Method: immunoSEQ multiplex PCR; TCRdb's copy keeps in-frame clones and lacks some. The profile covers about 78,000 clones, with roughly nine tenths appearing a single time and around 2.8% taken by the ten largest. V lost 5 bases to trimming and J lost 6 bases, with 15 bases between them. Germline values: CDR1 SGHNT, CDR2 YYREEE (reference sequence). The CDR3 extends over 15 amino acids. Points on this clone: The antigen is undetermined.

Sequenced material: CD4+ or CD8+ T cells sorted from blood, taken in a trial of the OX40 agonist ivuxolimab. This chain links TRBV5-4 with TRBJ2-6; TRBD1 or TRBD2 may be the D gene (6 bases each). The source of this sequence is an adult with an advanced solid tumor such as melanoma, head and neck, liver or kidney cancer. CDR3 DNA: TGTGCCAGCAGATCGGAGGGACACTCGGCCAACGTCCTGACTTTC. This sequence encodes CASRSEGHSANVLTF.